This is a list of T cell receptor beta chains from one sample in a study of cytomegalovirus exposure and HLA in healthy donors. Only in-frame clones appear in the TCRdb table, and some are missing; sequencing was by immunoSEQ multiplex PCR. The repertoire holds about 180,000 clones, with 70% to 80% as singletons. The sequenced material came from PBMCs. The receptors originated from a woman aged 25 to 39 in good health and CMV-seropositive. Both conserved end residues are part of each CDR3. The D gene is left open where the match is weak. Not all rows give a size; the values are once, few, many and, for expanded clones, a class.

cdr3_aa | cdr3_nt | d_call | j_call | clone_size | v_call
CASSLVGVIGYGYTF | TGTGCCAGCAGCTTAGTCGGGGTAATTGGGTACGGCTACACCTTC | . | TRBJ1-2 | . | TRBV7-2
CASSRGTTTDTQYF | TGTGCCAGCAGCCGCGGGACTACCACAGATACGCAGTATTTT | TRBD2 | TRBJ2-3 | . | TRBV4-2
CASSLGLNRGEQFF | TGTGCCAGCAGCTTGGGATTAAACAGGGGTGAGCAGTTCTTC | TRBD1 | TRBJ2-1 | . | TRBV5-4
CASSLAPGTGVSTDTQYF | TGTGCCAGCAGCCTCGCCCCCGGGACAGGAGTTAGCACAGATACGCAGTATTTT | TRBD1 | TRBJ2-3 | . | TRBV7-9
CASSEIGGRGHF | TGTGCCAGCAGTGAGATAGGGGGTAGGGGGCATTTT | . | TRBJ1-5 | once | TRBV2
CASSLPAGTQYF | TGCGCCAGCAGCCTTCCGGCGGGTACGCAGTATTTT | . | TRBJ2-3 | . | TRBV5-1
CASSLEGRGKSYEQYF | TGTGCCAGCAGCTTGGAGGGTAGGGGAAAGTCCTACGAGCAGTACTTC | . | TRBJ2-7 | . | TRBV5-5
CASSYQGQGIEKLFF | TGTGCCAGCAGTTATCAGGGGCAGGGTATTGAAAAACTGTTTTTT | . | TRBJ1-4 | . | TRBV6-5
CASSLPTGGDYGYTF | TGCGCCAGCAGCTTGCCGACAGGGGGCGACTATGGCTACACCTTC | TRBD1 | TRBJ1-2 | . | TRBV5-1
CASSWDRGGEQFF | TGTGCCAGCAGCTGGGACAGGGGGGGGGAGCAGTTCTTC | TRBD1 | TRBJ2-1 | . | TRBV11-3
CASRGGGGVRGKTQYF | TGTGCCAGCAGGGGAGGGGGTGGGGTCCGGGGGAAGACCCAGTACTTC | . | TRBJ2-5 | . | TRBV28
CASGGTGHTEAFF | TGTGCCAGCGGAGGGACAGGACACACTGAAGCTTTCTTT | TRBD1 | TRBJ1-1 | . | TRBV28
CASSAEGGLGYEQYF | TGTGCCAGCAGCGCCGAGGGGGGGCTCGGCTACGAGCAGTACTTC | . | TRBJ2-7 | . | TRBV6-4
CAIKRGGLVYEQYF | TGTGCCATCAAAAGAGGGGGCTTGGTGTACGAGCAGTACTTC | TRBD1 | TRBJ2-7 | . | TRBV28
CASSQGVSGAYEQYF | TGCGCCAGCAGCCAAGGGGTTAGCGGGGCCTACGAGCAGTACTTC | TRBD2 | TRBJ2-7 | . | TRBV4-1
CASSESGGISGNTIYF | TGCGCCAGCAGCGAAAGTGGAGGAATCTCTGGAAACACCATATATTTT | . | TRBJ1-3 | . | TRBV5-1
CAWSITSGGYNEQFF | TGTGCCTGGAGCATCACTAGCGGGGGCTACAATGAGCAGTTCTTC | TRBD2 | TRBJ2-1 | . | TRBV30
CASSTDGNSNQPQHF | TGTGCCAGCAGTACGGACGGGAATAGCAATCAGCCCCAGCATTTT | . | TRBJ1-5 | once | TRBV28